What follows is one T cell receptor beta chain and its context. Its antigen is undetermined. Other DNA sequences in the sample encode the same CDR3. There are 14 residues in the CDR3. Germline values: CDR1 SGHVS, CDR2 FQNEAQ. V was pared by 4 bases and J by 1 base, with 9 bases between. This entry is derived from a study of shared clonotypes between healthy human individuals. Study overall: A donor's plate count was three for CD4 naive and three for CD4 memory; CD8 naive had two and CD8 memory one. Study-level findings and limits: Generally, estimated richness proved larger in naive subsets than it did in memory subsets. Blood alone was sampled, and tissue repertoires likely differ.

Assay: immunoSEQ multiplex PCR; the TCRdb copy retains only in-frame clones and omits some. The table shows 2 million to 3 million clones, with roughly nine tenths occurring only once. Donors were healthy HIV-negative adults without recently reported acute infections or vaccinations. The sequenced sample consisted of naive CD4+ T cells sorted from blood. Subset meaning: CD45RA+ positively selected. The rearrangement joins TRBV7-8 to TRBJ2-3, with D tentatively TRBD1 or TRBD2 (5 bases each). The sequence came from a man aged 18 to 35 in good health. This CDR3 is CASSSGRGTDTQYF. CDR3 DNA: TGTGCCAGCAGCTCGGGACGGGGCACAGATACGCAGTATTTT. Looking up the rest from reference TRBV7-8 and TRBJ2-3 gives the full variable domain: GAGVSQSPRYKVAKRGQDVALRCDPISGHVSLFWYQQALGQGPEFLTYFQNEAQLDKSGLPSDRFFAERPEGSVSTLKIQRTQQEDSAVYLCASSSGRGTDTQYFGPGTRLTVL.